The rows below give T cell receptor beta chains drawn from one sample of a study of tumor-infiltrating lymphocytes in primary liver carcinoma. TCRdb independently ran MiXCR on the multiplex PCR reads; one entry per CDR3 protein. The table records 55,000 to 70,000 distinct CDR3 sequences, 70% to 85% of them present only once. The sample comprised liver tumor tissue from sampling region 2. The receptors originated from a man aged 35 to 55 with primary liver carcinoma and hepatitis B virus infection. The CDR3 runs from the conserved cysteine through the conserved F or W. The D gene is left open where the match is weak. Clone size is stated in some rows and not others, as once, few, many or a class when expanded.

j_call	v_call	clone_size	d_call	cdr3_aa	cdr3_nt
TRBJ2-5	TRBV10-2	.	.	CASSGSSRQETQYF	TGCGCCAGCAGTGGTAGTTCCAGGCAAGAGACCCAGTACTTC
TRBJ2-5	TRBV28	.	TRBD2	CVSSDAGLAGRETQYF	TGTGTCAGCAGTGACGCGGGGCTAGCGGGCAGGGAGACCCAGTACTTC
TRBJ2-7	TRBV5-1	.	TRBD2	CVSSLGLTYEQYF	TGCGTCAGCAGCTTGGGACTAACCTACGAGCAGTACTTC
TRBJ2-7	TRBV7-2	once	.	CASSPDQGEQYF	TGTGCCAGCAGCCCCGACCAGGGCGAGCAGTACTTC
TRBJ1-1	TRBV11-2	.	.	CASTLATWTEAFF	TGTGCCAGCACCTTAGCTACCTGGACAGAAGCTTTCTTT
TRBJ1-5	TRBV28	many	.	CASSLSRGGQPQHF	TGTGCCAGCAGTTTAAGCAGGGGCGGTCAGCCCCAGCATTTT
TRBJ2-7	TRBV29-1	.	.	CSVESTYYEQYF	TGCAGCGTTGAGTCCACATATTACGAGCAGTACTTC
TRBJ2-5	TRBV29-1	.	.	CSGMDDGETQYF	TGCAGCGGTATGGACGATGGAGAGACCCAGTACTTC
TRBJ2-1	TRBV12-3/TRBV12-4	.	.	CASTSGGSSYNEQFF	.
TRBJ2-1	TRBV2	.	.	CASSDPTARGDNEQFF	TGTGCCAGCAGTGATCCGACAGCGCGTGGGGACAATGAGCAGTTCTTC
TRBJ2-7	TRBV5-6	.	.	CASSYEDEQYF	TGTGCCAGCAGCTACGAGGACGAGCAGTACTTC
TRBJ2-4	TRBV12-3/TRBV12-4	.	.	CVRSLWGGVDIAKNIQYF	TGTGTCAGAAGTTTATGGGGTGGGGTGGACATAGCCAAAAACATTCAGTACTTC
TRBJ1-1	TRBV6-1	many	.	CASSKTPGNTEAFF	TGTGCCAGCAGTAAGACACCGGGGAACACTGAAGCTTTCTTT
TRBJ2-1	TRBV11-2	large	.	CASSLDRLAMGFF	TGTGCCAGCAGCTTAGATCGGCTAGCGATGGGGTTCTTC
TRBJ1-5	TRBV4-1	.	.	CASSQGNNQPQHF	TGCGCTAGCAGCCAAGGCAACAATCAGCCCCAGCATTTT
TRBJ2-3	TRBV24-1	many	.	CATSDFGRESTDTQYF	TGTGCCACCAGTGATTTTGGCAGGGAGAGCACAGATACGCAGTATTTT
TRBJ1-3	TRBV11-2	once	.	CASAQRAGNTTYF	TGTGCCTCAGCCCAGAGAGCTGGAAACACCACATATTTT
TRBJ2-1	TRBV12-3/TRBV12-4	many	TRBD2	CASSLQAGGPHEQFF	TGTGCCAGCAGTTTACAAGCGGGAGGGCCCCATGAGCAGTTCTTC
TRBJ1-5	TRBV6-2/TRBV6-3	.	TRBD1	CTSIPTEGAYSNQPQHF	TGTACCAGCATTCCTACAGAGGGGGCGTATAGCAATCAGCCCCAGCATTTT
TRBJ2-7	TRBV5-1	.	TRBD2	CASSLGLIDEQYF	TGCGCCAGCAGCCTGGGACTAATCGACGAGCAGTACTTC
TRBJ2-3	TRBV5-1	many	.	CASSLVDSPVGDTDTQYF	TGCGCCAGCAGCTTGGTGGACTCACCAGTGGGGGACACAGATACGCAGTATTTT
TRBJ2-5	TRBV4-1	.	TRBD2	CVSSQDPSGAQQETQYF	TGCGTCAGTAGCCAAGATCCCAGCGGGGCCCAGCAAGAGACCCAGTACTTC
TRBJ2-2	TRBV29-1	once	TRBD2	CSVSLAASTGELFF	TGCAGCGTTTCACTAGCGGCTAGCACCGGGGAGCTGTTTTTT